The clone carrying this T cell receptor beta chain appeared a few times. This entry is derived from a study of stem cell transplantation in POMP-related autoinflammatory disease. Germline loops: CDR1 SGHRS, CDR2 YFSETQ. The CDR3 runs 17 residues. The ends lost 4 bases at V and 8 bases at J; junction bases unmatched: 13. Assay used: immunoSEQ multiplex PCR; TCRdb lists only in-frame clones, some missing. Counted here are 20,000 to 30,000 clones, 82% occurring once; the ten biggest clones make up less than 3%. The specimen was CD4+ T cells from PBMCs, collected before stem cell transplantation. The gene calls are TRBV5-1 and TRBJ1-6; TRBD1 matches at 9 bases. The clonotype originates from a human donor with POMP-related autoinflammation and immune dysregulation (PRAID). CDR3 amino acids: CASSPGQGRRPHSPLHF. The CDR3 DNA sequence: TGCGCCAGCAGCCCGGGACAGGGCCGGCGGCCCCATTCACCCCTCCACTTT.